This T cell receptor beta chain comes out of a study of CD4 and CD8 cells across lung adenocarcinoma regions. After removal of 5 bases from V and 9 bases from J, the junction contained 9 bases not matched to a gene. The CDR3 loop spans 14 amino acids. CDR1 WNHNN and CDR2 SYGVQD come from the germline V gene (reference sequence). Samples came from patients with localized non-small cell lung adenocarcinoma. TCRdb re-derived calls from the PCR reads in MiXCR, one entry per CDR3 protein. The sample has about 11,000 distinct CDR3 sequences, 53% seen once. Sequenced sample: CD8+ T cells from the center of a lung tumor. The V gene is TRBV10-1, the J gene TRBJ2-1, with TRBD1 matching 8 bases. The sequence was obtained from a female donor with lung adenocarcinoma. The CD4 and CD8 labels of this study may be unreliable. The CDR3 sequence is CASSLQGGMGEQFF. As DNA, the CDR3 is TGCGCCAGCAGTCTACAGGGGGGCATGGGTGAGCAGTTCTTC.